This T cell receptor beta chain emerged from a study of early T cells in non-severe SARS-CoV-2 infection. Study background: Sequencing used unsorted whole-blood bulk RNA, so chains lack pairing. Study results and caveats: Matching results from VDJdb favored anti-spike CD8 responses, leaving private and CD4 specificities undetected.

Worth noting for this clonotype: Its antigen remains unknown.

The CDR3 totals 15 residues. V was pared by 4 bases and J by 6 bases, with 15 bases between. Per germline, CDR1 SGHTA and CDR2 FQGNSA. Unique molecular identifiers tagged individual cDNA molecules. TCRdb used MiXCR to reprocess the 5' RACE reads, holding one entry per CDR3 protein. The repertoire holds 87,000 or so distinct CDR3 sequences, 11% to 15% seen once, with under 6.5% in the top ten. The V and J genes are TRBV7-2 and TRBJ2-2; D perhaps matches TRBD1 (6 bases). This receptor was obtained from an adult who was a healthcare worker with PCR-confirmed SARS-CoV-2 infection or an uninfected control (not recorded which). The specimen sequenced was whole blood. In nucleotides, the CDR3 is TGTGCCAGCAGCTCGACTACTACAGGGCCCGGGGAGCTGTTTTTT. This codes for CASSSTTTGPGELFF.